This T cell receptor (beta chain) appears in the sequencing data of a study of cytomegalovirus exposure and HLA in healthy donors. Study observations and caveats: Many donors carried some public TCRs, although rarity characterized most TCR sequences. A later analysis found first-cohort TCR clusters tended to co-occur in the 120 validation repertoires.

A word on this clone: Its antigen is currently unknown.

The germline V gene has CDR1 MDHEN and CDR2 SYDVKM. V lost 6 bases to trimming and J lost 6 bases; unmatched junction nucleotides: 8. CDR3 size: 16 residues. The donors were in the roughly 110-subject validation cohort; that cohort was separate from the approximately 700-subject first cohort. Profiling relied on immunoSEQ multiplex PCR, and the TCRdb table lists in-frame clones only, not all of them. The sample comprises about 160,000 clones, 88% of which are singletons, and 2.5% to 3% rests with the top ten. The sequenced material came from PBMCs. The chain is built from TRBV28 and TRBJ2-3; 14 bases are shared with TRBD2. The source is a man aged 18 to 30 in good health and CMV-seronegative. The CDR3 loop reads CASRPGLAGASDTQYF. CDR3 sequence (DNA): TGTGCCAGCAGGCCGGGACTAGCGGGAGCCTCGGATACGCAGTATTTT.